Presented here are 5 T cell receptor beta chains from one specimen sequenced in a study of cytotoxic CD8 clonotypes in ibrutinib-treated CLL. Profiling relied on immunoSEQ multiplex PCR, and the TCRdb table lists in-frame clones only, not all of them. The sample holds 50,000 to 65,000 clones, around three fifths seen once. Source: PBMCs, taken after 12 months of ibrutinib treatment. The receptors originated from a human donor with chronic lymphocytic leukemia.

V gene TRBV7-6 combines with J gene TRBJ1-6; a possible D gene is TRBD1 (6 bases). Germline CDR1 is SGHVS and CDR2 is FNYEAQ. Trimming cost V 2 bases and J 7 bases, with 18 bases left between them. The CDR3 loop spans 17 amino acids. The CDR3, as DNA: TGTGCCAGCAGCTTATCCACCAGGGTGGGGGGCAATTCACCCCTCCACTTT. Amino acid sequence: CASSLSTRVGGNSPLHF.

V is TRBV6-5 and J is TRBJ2-7; D may be TRBD2 (6 bases). CDR1 and CDR2 from the germline V gene are MNHEY and SVGAGI. The CDR3 sequence is 15 residues long. V dropped 6 bases and J dropped 1 base, with 16 bases sitting between them. In DNA, the CDR3 is TGTGCCAGCAGCATAGGGACTCCCCCGTCCTACGAGCAGTACGTC. It translates to CASSIGTPPSYEQYV.

The V gene is TRBV6-1, the J gene TRBJ1-6; 7 positions match TRBD1. Germline V gene data show CDR1 as MNHNS and CDR2 as SASEGT. The CDR3 runs 15 residues. After removal of 5 bases from V and 6 bases from J, the junction contained 7 bases not matched to a gene. This chain's CDR3 is CASSQIQGSNSPLHF. CDR3 bases: TGTGCCAGCAGTCAGATACAGGGGAGTAATTCACCCCTCCACTTT.

The rearrangement joins TRBV2 to TRBJ2-7, with D uncertain. This CDR3 comprises 14 residues. Germline-derived CDR1 and CDR2 are SNHLY and FYNNEI. Trimming removed 5 bases at V and 2 bases at J, with 13 bases between. CDR3 residues: CASSREELTYEQYF. Here the CDR3 DNA reads TGTGCCAGCAGTAGAGAAGAGCTTACCTACGAGCAGTACTTC.

This clone has more than one count but fewer than ten. The chain recombines TRBV6-1 with TRBJ1-1; a weak D match, TRBD1 (5 bases). There are 12 residues in the CDR3. Per germline, CDR1 MNHNS and CDR2 SASEGT. V was clipped by 2 bases and J by 10 bases, with 11 bases between them. CDR3 in amino acids: CASSEHLGGAFF. Here the CDR3 DNA reads TGTGCCAGCAGTGAACATTTGGGGGGAGCTTTCTTT.